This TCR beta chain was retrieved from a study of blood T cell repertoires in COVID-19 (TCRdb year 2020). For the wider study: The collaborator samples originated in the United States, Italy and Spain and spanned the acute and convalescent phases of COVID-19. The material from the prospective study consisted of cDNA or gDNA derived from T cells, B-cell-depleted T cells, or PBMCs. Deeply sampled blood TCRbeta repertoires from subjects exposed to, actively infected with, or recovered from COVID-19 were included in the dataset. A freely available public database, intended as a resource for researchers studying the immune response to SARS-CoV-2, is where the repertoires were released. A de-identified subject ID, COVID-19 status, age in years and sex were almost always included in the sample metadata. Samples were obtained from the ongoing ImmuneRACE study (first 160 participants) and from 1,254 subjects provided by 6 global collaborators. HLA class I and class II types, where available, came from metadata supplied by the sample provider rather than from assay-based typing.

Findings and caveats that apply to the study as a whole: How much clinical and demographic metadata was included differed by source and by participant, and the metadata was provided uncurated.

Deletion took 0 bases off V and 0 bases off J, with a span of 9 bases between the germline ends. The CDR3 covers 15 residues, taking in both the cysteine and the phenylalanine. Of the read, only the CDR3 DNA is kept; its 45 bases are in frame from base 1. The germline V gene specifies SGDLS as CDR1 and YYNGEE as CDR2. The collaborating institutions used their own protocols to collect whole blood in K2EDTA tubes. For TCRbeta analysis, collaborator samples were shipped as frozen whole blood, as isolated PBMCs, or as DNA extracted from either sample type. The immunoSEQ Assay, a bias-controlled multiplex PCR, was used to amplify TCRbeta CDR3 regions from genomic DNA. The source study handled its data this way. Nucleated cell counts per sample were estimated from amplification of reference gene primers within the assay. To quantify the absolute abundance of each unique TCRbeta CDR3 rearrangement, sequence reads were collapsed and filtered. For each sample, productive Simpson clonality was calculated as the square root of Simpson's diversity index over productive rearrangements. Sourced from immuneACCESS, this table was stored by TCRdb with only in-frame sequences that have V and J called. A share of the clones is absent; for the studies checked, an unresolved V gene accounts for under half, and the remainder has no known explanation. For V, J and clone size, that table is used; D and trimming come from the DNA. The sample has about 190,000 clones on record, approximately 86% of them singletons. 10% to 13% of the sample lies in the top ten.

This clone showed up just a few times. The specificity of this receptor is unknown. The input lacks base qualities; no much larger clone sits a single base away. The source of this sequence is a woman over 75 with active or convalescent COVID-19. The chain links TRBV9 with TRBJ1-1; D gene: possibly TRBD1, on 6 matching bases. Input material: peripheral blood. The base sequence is TGTGCCAGCAGCGTAGGAACAGGGTTGAACACTGAAGCTTTCTTT. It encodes CASSVGTGLNTEAFF.